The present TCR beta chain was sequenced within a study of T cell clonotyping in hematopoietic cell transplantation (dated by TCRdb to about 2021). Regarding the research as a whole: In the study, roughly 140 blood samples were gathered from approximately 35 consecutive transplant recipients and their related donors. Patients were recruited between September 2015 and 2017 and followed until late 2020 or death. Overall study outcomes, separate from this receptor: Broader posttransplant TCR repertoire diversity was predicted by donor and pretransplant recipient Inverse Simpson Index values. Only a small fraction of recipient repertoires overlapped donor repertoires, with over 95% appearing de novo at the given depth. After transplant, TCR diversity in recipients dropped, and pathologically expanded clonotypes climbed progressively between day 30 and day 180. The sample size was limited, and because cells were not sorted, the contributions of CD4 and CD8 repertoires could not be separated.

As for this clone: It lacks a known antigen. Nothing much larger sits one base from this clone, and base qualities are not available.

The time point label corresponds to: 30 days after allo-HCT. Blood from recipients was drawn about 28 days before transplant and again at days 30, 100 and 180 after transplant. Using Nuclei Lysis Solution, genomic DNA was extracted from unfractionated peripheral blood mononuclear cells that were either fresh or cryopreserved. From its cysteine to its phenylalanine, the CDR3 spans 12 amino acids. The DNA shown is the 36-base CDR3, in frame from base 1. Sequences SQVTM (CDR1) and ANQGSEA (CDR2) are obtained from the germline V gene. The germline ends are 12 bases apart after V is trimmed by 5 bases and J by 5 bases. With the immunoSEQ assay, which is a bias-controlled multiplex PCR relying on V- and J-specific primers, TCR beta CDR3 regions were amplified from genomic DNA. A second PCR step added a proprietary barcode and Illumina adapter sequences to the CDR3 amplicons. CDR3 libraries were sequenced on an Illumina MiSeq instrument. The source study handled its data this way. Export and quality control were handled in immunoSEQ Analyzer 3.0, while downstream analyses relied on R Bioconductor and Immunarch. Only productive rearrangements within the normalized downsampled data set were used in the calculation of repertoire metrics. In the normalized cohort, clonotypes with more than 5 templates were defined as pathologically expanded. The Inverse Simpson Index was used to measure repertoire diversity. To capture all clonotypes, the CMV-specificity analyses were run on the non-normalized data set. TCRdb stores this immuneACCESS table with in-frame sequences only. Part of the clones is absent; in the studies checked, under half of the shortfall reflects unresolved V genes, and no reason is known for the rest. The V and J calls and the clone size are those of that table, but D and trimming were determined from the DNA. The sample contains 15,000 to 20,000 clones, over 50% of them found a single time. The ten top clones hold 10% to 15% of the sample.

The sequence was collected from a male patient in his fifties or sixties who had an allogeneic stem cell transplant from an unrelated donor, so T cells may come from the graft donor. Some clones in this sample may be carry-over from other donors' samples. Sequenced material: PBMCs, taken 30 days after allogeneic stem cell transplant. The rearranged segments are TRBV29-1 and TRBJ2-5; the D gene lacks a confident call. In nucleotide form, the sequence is TGCAGCGTTCGCGGCCTCGGGGAGACCCAGTACTTC. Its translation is CSVRGLGETQYF.